This entry describes one T cell receptor beta chain. This clonotype occurred many times. The target of this receptor is not known. Base qualities are not at hand, and no much larger clone is one base apart. These data belong to a study of CD8 T cells in ankylosing spondylitis (TCRdb year 2017). In the study overall: The study set out to find disease-linked TCR variants by profiling T cell receptor beta repertoires in ankylosing spondylitis patients and healthy donors. The full study cohort comprised 20 to 30 ankylosing spondylitis patients and approximately 100 healthy donors. Peripheral blood samples were taken, and synovial fluid was additionally collected from ankylosing spondylitis patients.

Instrument used: Illumina HiSeq 2500. TCR beta libraries were prepared by quantitative 5'-RACE with molecular barcodes. The original methods were these. Disease-linked TCR variants were identified with a new computational method built on a probabilistic model of VDJ rearrangement. TCRdb cleaned the public reads at Q25 with fastp, built clones with MiXCR and kept in-frame beta chains. Records with the same CDR3 protein are collapsed into one entry carrying the most frequent genes and DNA. TCRdb's processing, not the study's, gives the V and J calls here. The sample data list approximately 500,000 distinct CDR3 sequences, and approximately 12% of these were observed just once. The ten largest make up 6.8% of the sample. General findings and caveats noted by the study authors: The disease-linked clones were reported to be significantly enriched in matched synovial fluid samples from ankylosing spondylitis patients. Some TCR beta motif variants had previously been reported in synovial fluid and blood of reactive arthritis patients, which suggested common disease-initiation mechanisms. A TCR beta motif of fewer than 10 highly homologous amino acid variants appeared characteristic of blood from ankylosing spondylitis patients. The disease-linked clones had a CD8+ phenotype and were found at relatively low frequencies in peripheral blood.

The CDR3 runs 14 amino acids, cysteine and phenylalanine included. The DNA shown is the 42-base CDR3, in frame from base 1. Trimming takes 1 base from V and 7 bases from J, and the germline ends sit 12 bases apart. According to the germline V gene, CDR1 reads SGHRS and CDR2 reads YFSETQ. The TCR was taken from a male donor with ankylosing spondylitis. The sequence joins TRBV5-1 to TRBJ2-1, with the identity of the D gene unclear. Sequences were obtained from blood, either unsorted or a sorted T cell fraction (not recorded which). CDR3 protein: CASSLRAVGNEQFF. The nucleotide sequence reads TGCGCCAGCAGCTTGAGGGCGGTCGGAAATGAGCAGTTCTTC.